The text below deals with one T cell receptor (beta chain). These data originate in a study of control samples from healthy donors and cancer patients. Using immunoSEQ multiplex PCR, the repertoire was profiled, and TCRdb retains in-frame clones only, with some absent. This sample has about 120,000 clones, with 89% found just once. This TCR came from a man aged 45-65 years in good health. The sequencing sample was made of blood.

The chain's CDR3 is CASSPTGYSNQPQHF. The CDR3 DNA is TGTGCCAGCAGCCCGACAGGCTATAGCAATCAGCCCCAGCATTTT. The J gene is TRBJ1-5, the V gene TRBV7-2, with D tentatively TRBD1 (6 bases). V lost 5 bases to trimming and J lost 0 bases, with 11 bases between them. Germline loops: CDR1 SGHTA, CDR2 FQGNSA. CDR3 size: 15 residues. The full variable domain, its missing parts supplied by reference TRBV7-2 and TRBJ1-5, is GAGVSQSPSNKVTEKGKDVELRCDPISGHTALYWYRQSLGQGLEFLIYFQGNSAPDKSGLPSDRFSAERTGGSVSTLTIQRTQQEDSAVYLCASSPTGYSNQPQHFGDGTRLSIL.